The 18 T cell receptor beta chains in this list originate from one sample, sequenced in a study of shared clonotypes between healthy human individuals. CD8 cells regarded as naive lacked CD45RO, were positively chosen for CCR7, and omitted terminally differentiated effector memory CD45RA+ cells. Only in-frame clones appear in the TCRdb table, and some are missing; sequencing was by immunoSEQ multiplex PCR. The data hold about 2.1 million clones, with 85% to 95% observed a single time. The specimen sequenced was naive CD8+ T cells from PBMCs. The receptor set was obtained from a man younger than 35 in good health. Some clones in this sample may be carry-over from other donors' samples.

This CDR3 reads CASSPFGGRDRTDTQYF. As DNA, the CDR3 is TGTGCCAGCAGCCCATTCGGAGGGCGAGATCGCACAGATACGCAGTATTTT. The rearrangement links TRBV2 to TRBJ2-3; possibly TRBD2 for D (6 bases). Germline V gene data show CDR1 as SNHLY and CDR2 as FYNNEI. The CDR3 consists of 17 residues. The V end lost 6 bases, the J end lost 1 base, and 20 bases lay between the germline ends.

CDR3 loop: CASSRGAGLNNEQFF. In nucleotides, the CDR3 is TGTGCCAGTAGTAGGGGGGCCGGCCTGAACAATGAGCAGTTCTTC. V is TRBV19 and J is TRBJ2-1; possibly TRBD1 or TRBD2 for D (6 bases each). Germline CDR1 and CDR2: LNHDA and SQIVND (reference sequence). The CDR3 contains 15 residues. The germline V and J ends were trimmed by 4 bases and 5 bases, with 15 bases remaining between them.

The genes are TRBV10-3 and TRBJ1-4; D is perhaps TRBD1 (5 bases). Germline CDR1 and CDR2: ENHRY and SYGVKD. The CDR3 runs to 13 residues. Trimming removed 11 bases from V and 4 bases from J, with 14 bases in between. The CDR3 nucleotides read TGTGCCGCGGGAGGGACTAATAATGAAAAACTGTTTTTT. Protein sequence: CAAGGTNNEKLFF.

The gene calls are TRBV19 and TRBJ2-7; a weak D match, TRBD1 (5 bases). Trimming took 5 bases from V and 6 from J, leaving 14 bases between them. CDR3 length: 13 residues. CDR1 is LNHDA, CDR2 SQIVND, per germline (reference sequence). The CDR3 protein is CASSGRGRGEQYF. The CDR3 DNA is TGTGCCAGTAGTGGAAGGGGTCGCGGCGAGCAGTACTTC.

On this clone: The sample contains more than one DNA sequence encoding this CDR3. The V gene is TRBV27, the J gene TRBJ2-7; 10 positions agree with TRBD1. The germline V gene encodes CDR1 MNHEY and CDR2 SMNVEV (reference sequence). There are 15 residues in the CDR3. V dropped 2 bases and J dropped 3; count of bases not matched to a gene: 4. The CDR3 nucleotides read TGTGCCAGCAGTTTACCCGGGACAGGGGTCTACGAGCAGTACTTC. Encoded protein: CASSLPGTGVYEQYF.

The chain uses TRBV28 and TRBJ2-7; TRBD1 might be the D (6 bases). The length of the CDR3 is 13 residues. Trimming pared 6 bases from V and 2 bases from J, leaving 11 bases between. The germline gives CDR1 MDHEN, CDR2 SYDVKM. The CDR3 loop reads CASSNTGPYEQYF. The CDR3 nucleotides are TGTGCCAGCAGCAACACAGGGCCCTACGAGCAGTACTTC.

The chain joins TRBV11-2 to TRBJ2-2; TRBD2 matches 10 bases. The junction had 12 bases not matched to a gene; V was cut back by 1 base and J by 4 bases. This CDR3 is 19 amino acids long. Looked up from germline, CDR1 is SGHAT and CDR2 is FQNNGV. The CDR3 reads CASSLVGGLAGAGTGELFF. CDR3 DNA sequence: TGTGCCAGCAGCTTAGTAGGAGGTCTAGCGGGAGCGGGCACCGGGGAGCTGTTTTTT.

This rearrangement joins TRBV28 to TRBJ2-5; 10 bases are shared with TRBD1. J lost 2 bases, V lost 4 bases, and 4 bases had no gene match. Germline V gene sequence: CDR1 MDHEN, CDR2 SYDVKM. There are 15 residues in the CDR3. The chain's CDR3 is CASSSGQGGQETQYF. Here the CDR3 DNA reads TGTGCCAGCAGTTCAGGACAGGGGGGACAAGAGACCCAGTACTTC.

V is TRBV11-3 and J is TRBJ2-3, with TRBD2 identical over 9 bases. This CDR3 has 16 amino acids. The germline CDR1 and CDR2 sequences are SGHNT and YENEEA. J gave up 4 bases and V 5 bases, and 10 bases lay outside the gene matches. The DNA of the CDR3 is TGTGCCAGCAGCCCACGCAGCGGGAGGAATGCAGATACGCAGTATTTT. Protein product: CASSPRSGRNADTQYF.

V is TRBV11-2 and J is TRBJ1-5; D is undetermined. With 4 bases removed from V and 4 bases from J, the gap between germline ends came to 8 bases. CDR3 length: 13 amino acids. The V gene's germline CDR1 is SGHAT and CDR2 FQNNGV. The CDR3: CASSSSINQPQHF. The CDR3 DNA reads as TGTGCCAGCAGCTCCTCGATTAATCAGCCCCAGCATTTT.

The V call is TRBV28, the J call TRBJ1-2, with 9 bases lining up with TRBD1. Germline CDR1 reads MDHEN; CDR2 reads SYDVKM. The CDR3 length is 16 residues. V shed 4 bases and J 4 bases; nucleotides not matched to a gene: 10. CDR3 sequence (DNA): TGTGCCAGCAGTTCGACTTGGACAGGGGAAAGCTATGGCTACACCTTC. It translates to CASSSTWTGESYGYTF.

The genes are TRBV28 and TRBJ1-3; no reliable D call. Trimming removed 2 bases from V and 0 bases from J, with 8 bases in between. The length of the CDR3 is 15 residues. The germline V gene has CDR1 MDHEN and CDR2 SYDVKM. The CDR3 DNA follows: TGTGCCAGCAGTTTAGGCTTCCCCTCTGGAAACACCATATATTTT. It encodes CASSLGFPSGNTIYF.

V gene TRBV7-2 combines with J gene TRBJ2-7, with D uncertain. Germline CDR1 and CDR2: SGHTA and FQGNSA. The CDR3 spans 16 residues. Trimming removed 6 bases at V and 11 bases at J, with 29 bases between. This chain's CDR3 is CASRFNGSKPFPGEYF. The CDR3 DNA follows: TGTGCCAGCAGATTTAATGGATCAAAGCCGTTCCCTGGTGAGTACTTC.

This CDR3 is CASSFSVRVGETQYF. In nucleotides, the CDR3 is TGTGCCAGCAGCTTTTCGGTCAGGGTAGGAGAGACCCAGTACTTC. The rearrangement joins TRBV7-6 to TRBJ2-5; D perhaps matches TRBD1 (5 bases). Deletions cut 3 bases from V and 4 bases from J, with 15 bases between. The CDR3 length is 15 residues. The germline CDR1 and CDR2 sequences are SGHVS and FNYEAQ.

The J gene is TRBJ2-7, the V gene TRBV28; TRBD2 might be the D (6 bases). Looked up from germline, CDR1 is MDHEN and CDR2 is SYDVKM. The CDR3 has 16 amino acids. V lost 5 bases to trimming and J lost 0 bases, with 17 bases between them. This CDR3 is CASSLPPEGNSYEQYF. Here the CDR3 DNA reads TGTGCCAGCAGTCTACCCCCGGAGGGGAACTCCTACGAGCAGTACTTC.

The rearrangement joins TRBV5-8 to TRBJ1-5; D is perhaps TRBD1 (5 bases). V lost 1 base to trimming and J lost 8 bases, with 19 bases between them. Germline V lookup: CDR1 SGHTS, CDR2 YDEGEE. CDR3 length: 16 residues. CDR3 sequence (DNA): TGTGCCAGCAGCTTGCCCTATCCAGGGTTGAGGGAGCCCCAGCATTTT. Amino acid sequence: CASSLPYPGLREPQHF.

In DNA form, the CDR3 reads TGTGCCAGCAGCCACGACAGGGCCTACGAGCAGTACTTC. It translates to CASSHDRAYEQYF. The chain combines TRBV27 with TRBJ2-7; 7 nucleotides line up with TRBD1. The CDR3 consists of 13 residues. V lost 6 bases, J lost 2 bases, and 4 bases stayed unmatched. Looked up from germline, CDR1 is MNHEY and CDR2 is SMNVEV (reference sequence).

This sequence joins TRBV11-3 and TRBJ2-7; D is undetermined. V gave up 8 bases and J gave up 7 bases, with 9 bases separating them. The CDR3 is made up of 10 amino acids. Germline CDR1 SGHNT, CDR2 YENEEA. The CDR3 reads CASVEGEQYF. The CDR3 DNA sequence: TGTGCCAGCGTTGAAGGGGAGCAGTACTTC.